This T cell receptor (beta chain) is from a study of blood T cell repertoires in COVID-19. Across the whole study: Spain, Italy and the United States supplied samples that represented acute and convalescent COVID-19.

Only in-frame clones appear in the TCRdb table, and some are missing; sequencing was by immunoSEQ multiplex PCR. The repertoire consists of approximately 210,000 clones, with 70% to 85% occurring once and the leading ten covering over 12%. This receptor was taken from a man aged 35 to 55 who had recovered from COVID-19. The sample comprised PBMCs or T cells enriched from blood (not recorded which).

The CDR3 protein is CASSVGGLAEAFF. Written as DNA, the CDR3 is TGTGCCAGCAGCGTAGGAGGGTTGGCTGAAGCTTTCTTT. The chain is built from TRBV9 and TRBJ1-1; D uncertain. CDR3 length equals 13 residues. From germline, CDR1 is SGDLS and CDR2 YYNGEE. Trimming removed 0 bases at V and 6 bases at J, with 9 bases between.